The entry below describes one T cell receptor beta chain. The antigen it recognizes is unknown. Base qualities are not at hand, and no much larger clone is one base apart. Each collaborating institution followed its own protocols to collect whole blood in K2EDTA tubes. For TCRbeta analysis, collaborators shipped samples in one of three forms: frozen whole blood, isolated PBMCs, or DNA extracted from either of those sample types. This sample was included in a study of blood T cell repertoires in COVID-19 (dated by TCRdb to about 2020). Broadly, across the study: Samples covering the acute and convalescent phases of COVID-19 were provided by collaborators in the United States, Italy and Spain. The prospective study material was composed of cDNA or gDNA derived from T cells, B-cell-depleted T cells, or PBMCs. Deeply sampled blood TCRbeta repertoires from subjects exposed to, actively infected with, or recovered from COVID-19 were included in the dataset. The repertoires were made available in a free public database intended to serve as a resource for research on the immune response to SARS-CoV-2. Samples came from the ongoing ImmuneRACE study (first 160 participants) plus 1,254 subjects from 6 global collaborators. The sample metadata nearly always contained a de-identified subject ID, COVID-19 status, age in years and sex. HLA class I and class II types, where available, came from metadata supplied by the sample provider rather than from assay-based typing. The paper as a whole reports these results and caveats: Clinical and demographic metadata were provided uncurated, with the amount varying by source and participant.

TCRbeta CDR3 regions were amplified from genomic DNA by means of the immunoSEQ Assay, a bias-controlled multiplex PCR. Processing in the source paper ran as follows. The number of nucleated cells in each sample was estimated from the amplification of reference gene primers within the assay. To quantify the absolute abundance of each unique TCRbeta CDR3 rearrangement, sequence reads were collapsed and filtered. For each sample, productive Simpson clonality was calculated as the square root of Simpson's diversity index over productive rearrangements. Imported from immuneACCESS, the table was reduced by TCRdb to in-frame sequences with V and J called. These copies leave out some clones; in studies compared against another copy, an unresolved V gene accounts for under half, and the cause of the remainder is not known. V and J calls and clone size follow that table, whereas D and trimming were derived from the DNA. Within this sample are under 200,000 clones, with roughly 90% of them counted one time only. 0.75% to 0.9% of the sample is taken by the ten largest.

The sample consisted of peripheral blood. This receptor was identified in a woman in her seventies with acute or convalescent COVID-19.

The CDR3 is CASSIQEDYGYTF. The base sequence is TGTGCCAGTAGTATACAGGAGGACTATGGCTACACCTTC. This chain joins TRBV19 to TRBJ1-2, with the D gene not confidently named. CDR1 and CDR2 were assigned from the germline V gene (reference sequence) as LNHDA and SQIVND. V sheds 2 bases and J sheds 3 bases, leaving 7 bases between their ends. From the cysteine up to the phenylalanine, the CDR3 has a length of 13 residues. Kept here is only the CDR3 DNA, which spans 39 bases and is read in frame from base 1.